This section outlines one T cell receptor (beta chain) sequence together with its context. This sample is drawn from a study of glioma-infiltrating T cells after dendritic cell vaccination. Across the whole study: Patients received autologous tumor lysate-pulsed dendritic cell vaccination between about 2003 and 2013. Dendritic cell vaccine was injected intradermally three times, biweekly.

Input was approximately 2.2 ug genomic DNA, or all available if less. Assay: immunoSEQ multiplex PCR; the TCRdb copy retains only in-frame clones and omits some. This sample has 50,000 to 65,000 clones; 70% to 90% occur once, and the top ten carry around 8.5%. The time point: after dendritic cell vaccination, including at tumor progression/relapse. Germline CDR1 is LGHNA and CDR2 is YSLEER. The CDR3 loop spans 17 amino acids. With 4 bases clipped from V and 4 bases from J, the junction kept 10 bases outside the gene matches. The genes are TRBV4-3 and TRBJ2-2, with TRBD2 identical over 9 bases. This TCR derives from a human donor with glioblastoma. The sequences come from blood, collected after dendritic cell vaccination. The CDR3 region is CASSPGLWRGGTGELFF. The CDR3 DNA follows: TGCGCCAGCAGCCCCGGGTTGTGGCGGGGGGGCACCGGGGAGCTGTTTTTT.